These 2 T cell receptor beta chains came from one sample sequenced in a study of early T cells in non-severe SARS-CoV-2 infection. TCRdb recomputed calls from the 5' RACE reads with MiXCR, one row per CDR3 protein. The data contain fewer than 40,000 distinct CDR3 sequences, approximately 5% of them singletons. Sequenced: whole blood. Receptors were obtained from an adult who was a healthcare worker with PCR-confirmed SARS-CoV-2 infection or an uninfected control (not recorded which).

The table lists this clonotype with many counts. The chain employs TRBV6-5 and TRBJ2-1; 7 nucleotides match TRBD1. The trim removed 0 bases at V and 4 bases at J, leaving 6 bases unmatched. The CDR3 consists of 16 residues. Germline values: CDR1 MNHEY, CDR2 SVGAGI. The CDR3 spells CASSYSLGGLYNEQFF. CDR3 DNA sequence: TGTGCCAGCAGTTACTCGTTAGGGGGCTTGTACAATGAGCAGTTCTTC.

There are many counts of this clonotype. V usage is TRBV7-8 and J usage is TRBJ2-3; D is ambiguous. The V end was cut by 1 base, the J end by 3 bases, with 5 bases between. Germline CDR1 and CDR2: SGHVS and FQNEAQ. This CDR3 is built from 13 residues. CDR3 loop: CASSLGSTDTQYF. For the CDR3, the DNA is TGTGCCAGCAGCTTAGGATCTACAGATACGCAGTATTTT.